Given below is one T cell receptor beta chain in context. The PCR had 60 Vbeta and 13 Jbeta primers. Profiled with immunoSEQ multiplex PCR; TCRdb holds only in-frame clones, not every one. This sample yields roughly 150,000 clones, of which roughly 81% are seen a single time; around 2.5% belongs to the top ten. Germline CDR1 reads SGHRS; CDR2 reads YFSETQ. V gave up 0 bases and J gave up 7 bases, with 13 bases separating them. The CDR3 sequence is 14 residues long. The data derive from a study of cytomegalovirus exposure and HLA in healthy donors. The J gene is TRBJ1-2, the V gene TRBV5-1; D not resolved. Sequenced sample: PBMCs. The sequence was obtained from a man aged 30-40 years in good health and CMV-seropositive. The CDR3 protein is CASSLVAGSGGYTF. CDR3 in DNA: TGCGCCAGCAGCTTGGTGGCAGGCAGTGGTGGCTACACCTTC.